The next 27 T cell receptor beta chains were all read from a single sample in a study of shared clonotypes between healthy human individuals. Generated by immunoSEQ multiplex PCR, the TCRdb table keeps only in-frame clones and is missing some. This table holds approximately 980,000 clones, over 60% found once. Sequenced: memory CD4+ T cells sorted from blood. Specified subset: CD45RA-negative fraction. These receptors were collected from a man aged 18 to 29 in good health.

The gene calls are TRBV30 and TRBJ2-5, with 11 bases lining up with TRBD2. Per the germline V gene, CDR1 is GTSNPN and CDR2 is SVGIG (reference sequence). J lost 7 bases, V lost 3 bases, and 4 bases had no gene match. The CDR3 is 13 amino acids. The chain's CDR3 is CAWRLAGVGTQYF. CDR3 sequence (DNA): TGTGCCTGGAGACTAGCGGGAGTCGGGACCCAGTACTTC. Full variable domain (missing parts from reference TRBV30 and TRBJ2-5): SQTIHQWPATLVQPVGSPLSLECTVEGTSNPNLYWYRQAAGRGLQLLFYSVGIGQISSEVPQNLSASRPQDRQFILSSKKLLLSDSGFYLCAWRLAGVGTQYFGPGTRLLVL.

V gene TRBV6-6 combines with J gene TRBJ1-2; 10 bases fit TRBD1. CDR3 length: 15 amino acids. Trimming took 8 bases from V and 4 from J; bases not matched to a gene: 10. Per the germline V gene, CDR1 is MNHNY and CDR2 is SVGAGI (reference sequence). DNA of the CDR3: TGTGCCAGCGAGAACCGACAGGGGGCTTCCTATGGCTACACCTTC. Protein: CASENRQGASYGYTF.

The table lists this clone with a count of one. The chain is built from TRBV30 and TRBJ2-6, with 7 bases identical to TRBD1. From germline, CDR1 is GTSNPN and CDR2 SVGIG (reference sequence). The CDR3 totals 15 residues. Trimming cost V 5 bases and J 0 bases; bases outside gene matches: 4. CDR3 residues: CAWETGYSGANVLTF. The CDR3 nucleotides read TGTGCCTGGGAGACAGGGTACTCTGGGGCCAACGTCCTGACTTTC. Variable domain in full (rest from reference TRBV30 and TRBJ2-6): SQTIHQWPATLVQPVGSPLSLECTVEGTSNPNLYWYRQAAGRGLQLLFYSVGIGQISSEVPQNLSASRPQDRQFILSSKKLLLSDSGFYLCAWETGYSGANVLTFGAGSRLTVL.

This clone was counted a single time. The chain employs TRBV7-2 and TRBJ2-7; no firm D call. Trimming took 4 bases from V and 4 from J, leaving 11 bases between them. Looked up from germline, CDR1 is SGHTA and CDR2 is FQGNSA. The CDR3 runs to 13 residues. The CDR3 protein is CASSSLPIYEQYF. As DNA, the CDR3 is TGTGCCAGCAGCTCGTTACCAATTTACGAGCAGTACTTC. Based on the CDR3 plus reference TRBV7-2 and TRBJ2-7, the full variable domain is GAGVSQSPSNKVTEKGKDVELRCDPISGHTALYWYRQSLGQGLEFLIYFQGNSAPDKSGLPSDRFSAERTGGSVSTLTIQRTQQEDSAVYLCASSSLPIYEQYFGPGTRLTVT.

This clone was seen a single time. This CDR3 reads CAWSVPRGGSDYNSPLHF. The CDR3 region has the DNA TGTGCCTGGAGTGTACCTCGAGGGGGAAGCGACTATAATTCACCCCTCCACTTT. The chain has TRBV30 and TRBJ1-6; D is perhaps TRBD1 (6 bases). The V and J ends lost 0 bases and 3 bases respectively, with 18 bases between them. This CDR3 contains 18 residues. The V gene's germline CDR1 is GTSNPN and CDR2 SVGIG (reference sequence).

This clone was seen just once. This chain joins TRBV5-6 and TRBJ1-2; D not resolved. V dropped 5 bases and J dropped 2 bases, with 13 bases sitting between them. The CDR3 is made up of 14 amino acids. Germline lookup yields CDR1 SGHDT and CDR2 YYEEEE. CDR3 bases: TGTGCCAGCAGTCCCATAGGTCCAAACTATGGCTACACCTTC. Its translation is CASSPIGPNYGYTF. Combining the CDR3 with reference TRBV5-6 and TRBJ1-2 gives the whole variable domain DAGVTQSPTHLIKTRGQQVTLRCSPKSGHDTVSWYQQALGQGPQFIFQYYEEEERQRGNFPDRFSGHQFPNYSSELNVNALLLGDSALYLCASSPIGPNYGYTFGSGTRLTVV.

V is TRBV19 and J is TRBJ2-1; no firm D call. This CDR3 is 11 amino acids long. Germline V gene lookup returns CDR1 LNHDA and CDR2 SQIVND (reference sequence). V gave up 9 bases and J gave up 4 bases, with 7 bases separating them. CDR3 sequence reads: CASSQYNEQFF. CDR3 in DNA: TGTGCCAGCTCTCAGTACAATGAGCAGTTCTTC. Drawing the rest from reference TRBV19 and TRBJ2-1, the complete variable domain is DGGITQSPKYLFRKEGQNVTLSCEQNLNHDAMYWYRQDPGQGLRLIYYSQIVNDFQKGDIAEGYSVSREKKESFPLTVTSAQKNPTAFYLCASSQYNEQFFGPGTRLTVL.

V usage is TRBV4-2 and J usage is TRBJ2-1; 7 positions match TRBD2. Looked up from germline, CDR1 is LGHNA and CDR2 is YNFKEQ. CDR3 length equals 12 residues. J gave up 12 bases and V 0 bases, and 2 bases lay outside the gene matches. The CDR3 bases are TGTGCCAGCAGCCAAGAGGGGGGGGTGCAGTTCTTC. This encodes CASSQEGGVQFF.

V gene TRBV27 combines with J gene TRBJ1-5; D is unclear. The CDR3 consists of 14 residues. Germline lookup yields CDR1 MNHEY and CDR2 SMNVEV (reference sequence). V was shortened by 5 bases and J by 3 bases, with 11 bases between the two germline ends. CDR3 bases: TGTGCCAGCAGTCGGACTTCTATCAATCAGCCCCAGCATTTT. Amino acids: CASSRTSINQPQHF.

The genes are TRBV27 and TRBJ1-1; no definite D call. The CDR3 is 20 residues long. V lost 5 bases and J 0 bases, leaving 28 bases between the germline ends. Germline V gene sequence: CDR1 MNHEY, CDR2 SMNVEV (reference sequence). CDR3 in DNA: TGTGCCAGCAGTCCCCTAAGAACGACTCTACAGTCACCCATGAACACTGAAGCTTTCTTT. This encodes CASSPLRTTLQSPMNTEAFF.

The CDR3 region is CASSTRGRDYTEAFF. The DNA for the CDR3 is TGTGCCAGCAGCACGAGAGGGCGGGACTACACTGAAGCTTTCTTT. V usage is TRBV5-4 and J usage is TRBJ1-1; TRBD1 might be the D (5 bases). Germline loops: CDR1 SGHNT, CDR2 YYREEE (reference sequence). With 4 bases removed from V and 3 bases from J, the gap between germline ends came to 16 bases. The CDR3 consists of 15 residues.

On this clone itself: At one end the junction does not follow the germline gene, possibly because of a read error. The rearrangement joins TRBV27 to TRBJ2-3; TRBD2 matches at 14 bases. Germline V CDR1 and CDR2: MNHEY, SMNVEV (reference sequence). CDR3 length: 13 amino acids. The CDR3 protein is CASSLGLAGAQTF. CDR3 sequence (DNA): TGTGCCAGCAGTCTGGGACTAGCGGGGGCCCAAACTTTT.

The CDR3 region is CASSLTGGLATTNEKLFF. CDR3 nucleotides: TGTGCCAGCAGCTTGACAGGGGGCTTGGCGACAACTAATGAAAAACTGTTTTTT. The gene calls are TRBV9 and TRBJ1-4, with 10 bases matching TRBD1. The CDR3 runs 18 residues. The germline V gene has CDR1 SGDLS and CDR2 YYNGEE. Losses at the gene ends were 4 bases for V and 0 bases for J; bases not matched to a gene: 9.

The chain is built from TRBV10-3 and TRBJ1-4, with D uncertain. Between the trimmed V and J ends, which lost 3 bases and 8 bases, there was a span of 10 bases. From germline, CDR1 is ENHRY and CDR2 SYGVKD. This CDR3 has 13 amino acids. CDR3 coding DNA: TGTGCCATCAGTGAAAACAACGGAGAAAAACTGTTTTTT. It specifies CAISENNGEKLFF.

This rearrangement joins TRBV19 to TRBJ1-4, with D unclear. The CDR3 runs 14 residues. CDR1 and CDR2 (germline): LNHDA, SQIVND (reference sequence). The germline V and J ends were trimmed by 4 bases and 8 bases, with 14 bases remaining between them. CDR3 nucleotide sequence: TGTGCCAGTAGTAGAACCTGGGGAGAGGAAAAACTGTTTTTT. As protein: CASSRTWGEEKLFF.

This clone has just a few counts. The DNA for the CDR3 is TGTGCCAGTAGTATCCCTGCTGACTTGGCGCCGAACTATGGCTACACCTTC. Amino acids: CASSIPADLAPNYGYTF. This chain links TRBV19 with TRBJ1-2; D not resolved. Per the germline V gene, CDR1 is LNHDA and CDR2 is SQIVND (reference sequence). The ends were cut back, 3 bases at V and 2 bases at J, with 19 bases in the middle. The CDR3 runs 17 residues. Filled out from reference TRBV19 and TRBJ1-2, the complete variable domain reads DGGITQSPKYLFRKEGQNVTLSCEQNLNHDAMYWYRQDPGQGLRLIYYSQIVNDFQKGDIAEGYSVSREKKESFPLTVTSAQKNPTAFYLCASSIPADLAPNYGYTFGSGTRLTVV.

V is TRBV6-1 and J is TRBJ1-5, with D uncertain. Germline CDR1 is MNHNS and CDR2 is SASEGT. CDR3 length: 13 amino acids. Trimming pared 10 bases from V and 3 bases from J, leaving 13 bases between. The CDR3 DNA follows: TGTGCCACCATGCCGTGGATCAATCAGCCCCAGCATTTT. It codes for CATMPWINQPQHF.

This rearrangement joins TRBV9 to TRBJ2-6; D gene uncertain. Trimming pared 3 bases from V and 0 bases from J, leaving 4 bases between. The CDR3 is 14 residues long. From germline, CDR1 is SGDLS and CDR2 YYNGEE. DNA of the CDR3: TGTGCCAGCAGCGCCCACTCTGGGGCCAACGTCCTGACTTTC. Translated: CASSAHSGANVLTF.

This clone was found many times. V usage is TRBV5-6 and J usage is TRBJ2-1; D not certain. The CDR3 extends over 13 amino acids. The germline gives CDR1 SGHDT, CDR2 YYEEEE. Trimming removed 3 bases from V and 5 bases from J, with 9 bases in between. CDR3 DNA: TGTGCCAGCAGCTCTGGAATGGACAATGAGCAGTTCTTC. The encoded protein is CASSSGMDNEQFF.

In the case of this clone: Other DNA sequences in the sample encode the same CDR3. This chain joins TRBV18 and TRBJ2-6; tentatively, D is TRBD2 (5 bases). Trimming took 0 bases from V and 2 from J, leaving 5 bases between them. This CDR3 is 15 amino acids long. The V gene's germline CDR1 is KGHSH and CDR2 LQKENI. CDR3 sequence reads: CASSPPGAGANVLTF. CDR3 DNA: TGTGCCAGCTCACCACCCGGGGCTGGGGCCAACGTCCTGACTTTC.

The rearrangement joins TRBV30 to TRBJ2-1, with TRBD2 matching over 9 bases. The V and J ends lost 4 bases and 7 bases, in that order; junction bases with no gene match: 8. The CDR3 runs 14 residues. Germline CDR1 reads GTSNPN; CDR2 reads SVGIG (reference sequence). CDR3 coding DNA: TGTGCCTGGAACGAAGGACTAGCGACTAATGAGCAGTTCTTC. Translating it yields CAWNEGLATNEQFF.

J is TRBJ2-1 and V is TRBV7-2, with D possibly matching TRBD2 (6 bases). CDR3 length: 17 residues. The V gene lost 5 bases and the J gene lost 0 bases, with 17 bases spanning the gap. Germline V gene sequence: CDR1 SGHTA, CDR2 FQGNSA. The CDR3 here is CASSLGEARSSYNEQFF. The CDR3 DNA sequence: TGTGCCAGCAGCCTAGGGGAGGCTCGAAGCTCCTACAATGAGCAGTTCTTC. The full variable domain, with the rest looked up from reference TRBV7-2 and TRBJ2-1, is GAGVSQSPSNKVTEKGKDVELRCDPISGHTALYWYRQSLGQGLEFLIYFQGNSAPDKSGLPSDRFSAERTGGSVSTLTIQRTQQEDSAVYLCASSLGEARSSYNEQFFGPGTRLTVL.

The CDR3, as DNA: TGCGCCAGCAGCTTGGGGTCTAGCGGGTTCACCGGGGAGCTGTTTTTT. Its protein is CASSLGSSGFTGELFF. The rearrangement links TRBV5-1 to TRBJ2-2; 8 nucleotides agree with TRBD2. This CDR3 is 16 amino acids long. V lost 0 bases, J lost 4 bases, and 5 bases stayed unmatched. Germline-derived CDR1 and CDR2 are SGHRS and YFSETQ.

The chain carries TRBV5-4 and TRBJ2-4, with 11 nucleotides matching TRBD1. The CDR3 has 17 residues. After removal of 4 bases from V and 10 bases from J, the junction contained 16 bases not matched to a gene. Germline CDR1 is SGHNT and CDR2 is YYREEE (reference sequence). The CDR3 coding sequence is TGTGCCAGCAGCCCTGGAGGAAGAGGGACAGGGGGGATTATTCAGTACTTC. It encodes CASSPGGRGTGGIIQYF.

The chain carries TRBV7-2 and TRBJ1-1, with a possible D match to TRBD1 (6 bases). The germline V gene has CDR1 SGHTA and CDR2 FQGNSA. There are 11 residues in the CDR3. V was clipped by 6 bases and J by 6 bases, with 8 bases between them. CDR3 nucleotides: TGTGCCAGCAGTAACAGGGCTGAAGCTTTCTTT. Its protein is CASSNRAEAFF.

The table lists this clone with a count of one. The CDR3: CASSTSSGGRTDTQYF. The CDR3 DNA reads TGTGCCAGCAGCACTTCTAGCGGGGGGAGGACAGATACGCAGTATTTT. The chain uses TRBV9 and TRBJ2-3; 11 bases map to TRBD2. CDR1 is SGDLS and CDR2 is YYNGEE in the germline V gene. V shed 4 bases, J shed 3 bases, and the junction held 7 bases outside the gene matches. CDR3 length equals 16 residues.

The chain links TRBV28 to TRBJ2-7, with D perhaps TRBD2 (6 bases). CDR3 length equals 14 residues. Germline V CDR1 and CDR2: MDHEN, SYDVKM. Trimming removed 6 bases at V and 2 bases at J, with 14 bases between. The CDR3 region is CASRGGRGTYEQYF. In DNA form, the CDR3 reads TGTGCCAGCAGGGGGGGACGGGGGACCTACGAGCAGTACTTC. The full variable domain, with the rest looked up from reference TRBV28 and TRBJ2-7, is DVKVTQSSRYLVKRTGEKVFLECVQDMDHENMFWYRQDPGLGLRLIYFSYDVKMKEKGDIPEGYSVSREKKERFSLILESASTNQTSMYLCASRGGRGTYEQYFGPGTRLTVT.